The 28 T cell receptor beta chains below all came from one sample that was sequenced in a study of response to subunit inactivated influenza vaccine. TCRdb called the RT-PCR reads again in MiXCR, with one record for every CDR3 protein. The sample lists 150,000 to 200,000 distinct CDR3 sequences; 9.5% to 15% were seen once. This sample also appeared in a second study, on T cells expressing NK-cell markers. From that report: 5'RACE template switching built TCR beta cDNA with unique molecular identifiers.

This specimen consisted of CD8+ T cells sorted from PBMCs, obtained roughly 12 days after vaccination. All receptors derive from a man in his fifties who received an inactivated influenza vaccine.

This clonotype was seen many times. The chain carries TRBV24-1 and TRBJ2-7, with 7 nucleotides matching TRBD1. Trimming took 5 bases from V and 6 from J; bases not matched to a gene: 6. The CDR3 extends over 13 amino acids. In germline, CDR1 is KGHDR, CDR2 SFDVKD. CDR3 bases: TGTGCCACCAGTGGTCGAGGGGGCAGCGAGCAGTACTTC. Protein: CATSGRGGSEQYF.

CDR3 in DNA: TGTGCCAGCGAGGGCTCTGGGGCCAACGTCCTGACTTTC. This gives the protein CASEGSGANVLTF. The chain has TRBV28 and TRBJ2-6, with D perhaps TRBD2 (5 bases). The CDR3 is 13 amino acids. V lost 8 bases and J lost 0, with 5 bases in between. Germline assignment: CDR1 MDHEN and CDR2 SYDVKM.

This rearrangement joins TRBV4-2 to TRBJ2-7; 7 bases agree with TRBD2. This CDR3 comprises 14 residues. CDR1 and CDR2 (germline): LGHNA, YNFKEQ. Losses at the gene ends were 0 bases for V and 6 bases for J; bases not matched to a gene: 5. The CDR3 sequence: CASSQDQLALEQYF. For the CDR3, the DNA is TGTGCCAGCAGCCAAGATCAACTAGCGCTCGAGCAGTACTTC.

This clonotype was found a few times. The chain couples TRBV11-1 to TRBJ2-5; the match to TRBD2 covers 12 bases. The length of the CDR3 is 18 residues. Germline CDR1 SGHAT, CDR2 FQDESV (reference sequence). With 5 bases clipped from V and 5 bases from J, the junction kept 15 bases outside the gene matches. In DNA, the CDR3 is TGTGCCAGCAGCCCCGGGACTAGCGGGCGACAGCCCCGGGAGACCCAGTACTTC. The encoded protein is CASSPGTSGRQPRETQYF. Using reference TRBV11-1 and TRBJ2-5 for the parts outside the CDR3, the full variable domain is EAEVAQSPRYKITEKSQAVAFWCDPISGHATLYWYRQILGQGPELLVQFQDESVVDDSQLPKDRFSAERLKGVDSTLKIQPAELGDSAMYLCASSPGTSGRQPRETQYFGPGTRLLVL.

The chain joins TRBV5-1 to TRBJ2-7; possible D gene TRBD2, 5 bases. CDR1 is SGHRS, CDR2 YFSETQ, per germline. V was clipped by 4 bases and J by 5 bases, with 16 bases between them. The CDR3 is 14 residues long. The CDR3 DNA sequence: TGCGCCAGCAGCAATTTGGGAGACATCAACGAGCAGTACTTC. This gives the protein CASSNLGDINEQYF.

This clonotype was seen repeatedly, ten times or more. The rearrangement joins TRBV20-1 to TRBJ2-5; 10 bases are a match to TRBD2. After removal of 2 bases from V and 2 bases from J, the junction contained 8 bases not matched to a gene. The CDR3 length is 16 residues. Looked up from germline, CDR1 is DFQATT and CDR2 is SNEGSKA (reference sequence). The DNA for the CDR3 is TGCAGTGCTAGAAGTGCTAGCGGGAGTTTGCAAGAGACCCAGTACTTC. This translates into CSARSASGSLQETQYF.

The J gene is TRBJ2-1, the V gene TRBV2; 9 bases are shared with TRBD2. Germline V CDR1 and CDR2: SNHLY, FYNNEI. Trimming at V came to 8 bases and at J to 1 base, leaving 3 bases not matched to a gene. This CDR3 is built from 14 residues. CDR3 residues: CASLAGESYNEQFF. CDR3 DNA: TGTGCCAGCTTAGCGGGAGAATCCTACAATGAGCAGTTCTTC.

In nucleotides, the CDR3 is TGTGCCAGCAGCCAAACCGGGACAGACAACACAGATACGCAGTATTTT. Amino acids: CASSQTGTDNTDTQYF. The genes are TRBV14 and TRBJ2-3; 7 bases are shared with TRBD1. CDR1 and CDR2 (germline): SGHDN, FVKESK. The CDR3 totals 16 residues. V shed 2 bases, J shed 2 bases, and the junction held 7 bases outside the gene matches.

The V and J genes are TRBV7-9 and TRBJ1-2; D unresolved. This CDR3 spans 11 amino acids. V lost 5 bases and J 12 bases, leaving 13 bases between the germline ends. The germline V gene encodes CDR1 SEHNR and CDR2 FQNEAQ (reference sequence). CDR3 amino acids: CASSPRAENTF. As DNA, the CDR3 is TGTGCCAGCAGCCCTCGGGCTGAGAACACCTTC.

This clonotype has more than one count but fewer than ten. This chain uses TRBV7-2 with TRBJ2-5; 9 nucleotides match TRBD1. V lost 4 bases and J lost 5; bases outside the gene matches: 8. The V gene's germline CDR1 is SGHTA and CDR2 FQGNSA. The length of the CDR3 is 15 residues. The CDR3 DNA is TGTGCCAGCAGCTCATCACAGGGGGCGCTTGAGACCCAGTACTTC. Amino acid sequence: CASSSSQGALETQYF.

The V gene is TRBV4-1, the J gene TRBJ2-1; 7 bases are shared with TRBD2. CDR1 MGHRA and CDR2 YSYEKL come from the germline V gene. J was trimmed by 5 bases and V by 2 bases; bases with no gene match: 6. The CDR3 is 15 residues long. CDR3 in DNA: TGCGCCAGCAGCCAAAGGACTAGAGCGAACAATGAGCAGTTCTTC. Translating gives CASSQRTRANNEQFF.

This clonotype was seen more than once but under ten times. The CDR3 spells CASSDLGADEKLFF. CDR3 bases: TGTGCCAGCAGTGATTTGGGGGCCGATGAAAAACTGTTTTTT. The chain is built from TRBV6-1 and TRBJ1-4; TRBD1 might be the D (6 bases). Trimming cost V 3 bases and J 6 bases, with 11 bases left between them. The CDR3 sequence is 14 residues long. Germline CDR1 and CDR2: MNHNS and SASEGT.

This clonotype was found a few times. The chain recombines TRBV11-2 with TRBJ2-7, with D uncertain. V dropped 7 bases and J dropped 0 bases, with 16 bases sitting between them. The CDR3 extends over 15 amino acids. Germline CDR1 is SGHAT and CDR2 is FQNNGV. CDR3 bases: TGTGCCAGCACCCCACGGGCCACGAGCTCCTACGAGCAGTACTTC. As protein: CASTPRATSSYEQYF.

In this sample, this clonotype turned up a few times. The chain employs TRBV19 and TRBJ2-7; the D call may be TRBD1 or TRBD2 (5 bases each). Trimming removed 3 bases at V and 3 bases at J, with 15 bases between. Looked up from germline, CDR1 is LNHDA and CDR2 is SQIVND (reference sequence). The CDR3 covers 15 residues. The CDR3 spells CASSILPGTNYEQYF. The CDR3 nucleotides read TGTGCCAGTAGTATCTTGCCAGGGACCAACTACGAGCAGTACTTC.

V usage is TRBV10-3 and J usage is TRBJ2-1; D is uncertain. V was shortened by 11 bases and J by 1 base, with 12 bases between the two germline ends. CDR3 length: 13 amino acids. Looked up from germline, CDR1 is ENHRY and CDR2 is SYGVKD. The CDR3 DNA follows: TGTGCCGCGCTGGACGAGTCCTACAATGAGCAGTTCTTC. Protein product: CAALDESYNEQFF.

Ten or more counts support this clonotype. V gene TRBV20-1 combines with J gene TRBJ2-1, with D possibly being TRBD2 (6 bases). Germline CDR1 reads DFQATT; CDR2 reads SNEGSKA (reference sequence). This CDR3 region has 12 residues. The CDR3 nucleotides are TGCGGTGGGGGGATTAGGGTGGATGAGCAGTTCTTC. It codes for CGGGIRVDEQFF.

The J gene is TRBJ2-6, the V gene TRBV10-3, with D uncertain. Trimming shortened V by 5 bases and J by 2 bases, and 7 bases separated the two germline ends. Germline V gene sequence: CDR1 ENHRY, CDR2 SYGVKD. This CDR3 comprises 14 residues. For the CDR3, the DNA is TGTGCCATCAGTTCTAAGACTGGGGCCAACGTCCTGACTTTC. It translates to CAISSKTGANVLTF.

V is TRBV6-5 and J is TRBJ2-7; the D gene could be TRBD1 or TRBD2 (5 bases each). CDR1 and CDR2 (germline): MNHEY, SVGAGI. Trimming removed 2 bases from V and 7 bases from J, with 15 bases in between. The CDR3 runs 14 residues. CDR3: CASSYPGTGMEQYF. The CDR3 coding sequence is TGTGCCAGCAGTTACCCCGGGACGGGGATGGAGCAGTACTTC.

This clonotype was seen a few times. The V gene is TRBV2, the J gene TRBJ2-3; TRBD2 agrees at 8 bases. The V gene end was trimmed by 11 bases and the J gene end by 1 base; junction bases not matched to a gene: 5. This CDR3 is built from 13 residues. Per the germline V gene, CDR1 is SNHLY and CDR2 is FYNNEI. In DNA form, the CDR3 reads TGTGCCGGATTTAGCGGGGGCACAGATACGCAGTATTTT. Encoded protein: CAGFSGGTDTQYF.

On this clonotype: The junction departs from germline at one end; a sequencing error may be responsible. The chain uses TRBV7-8 and TRBJ2-7; 7 positions match TRBD2. Per germline, CDR1 SGHVS and CDR2 FQNEAQ. CDR3 length: 17 amino acids. The CDR3 DNA follows: TGTGCCAGCAGCTTACCCCCCCCGCGGACTAGAAGCCACGAGCAGTCCTTC. Translation: CASSLPPPRTRSHEQSF.

CDR3 sequence: CASSLVPGFGSEQYF. Written as DNA, the CDR3 is TGCGCCAGCAGCTTGGTGCCAGGGTTCGGTTCCGAGCAGTACTTC. The chain is built from TRBV5-1 and TRBJ2-7; tentative D call: TRBD1 (5 bases). In germline, CDR1 is SGHRS, CDR2 YFSETQ. V was clipped by 0 bases and J by 6 bases, with 16 bases between them. This CDR3 spans 15 amino acids.

V is TRBV6-5 and J is TRBJ2-5; possible D gene TRBD2, 5 bases. Trimming took 4 bases from V and 4 from J, leaving 16 bases between them. Per germline, CDR1 MNHEY and CDR2 SVGAGI. The CDR3 spans 15 residues. Here the CDR3 DNA reads TGTGCCAGCAGTTCCAACCCCTCGGCGGGAGAGACCCAGTACTTC. This sequence encodes CASSSNPSAGETQYF.

The chain recombines TRBV28 with TRBJ2-5; TRBD2 matches 8 bases. This CDR3 is 16 amino acids long. V gave up 5 bases and J gave up 4 bases; unmatched junction bases: 12. In germline, CDR1 is MDHEN, CDR2 SYDVKM. CDR3 sequence reads: CASSQPGLEFGETQYF. The CDR3 DNA follows: TGTGCCAGCAGTCAGCCGGGACTAGAGTTCGGAGAGACCCAGTACTTC.

The chain has TRBV9 and TRBJ2-3, with no clear D. This CDR3 region has 13 residues. Germline assignment: CDR1 SGDLS and CDR2 YYNGEE. V lost 1 base to trimming and J lost 0 bases, with 3 bases between them. The CDR3 reads CASSVSSTDTQYF. CDR3 nucleotide sequence: TGTGCCAGCAGCGTATCTAGCACAGATACGCAGTATTTT.

Of note for this clonotype: One end of the junction varies from germline; a read error may be responsible. The rearrangement joins TRBV2 to TRBJ2-7, with 7 positions matching TRBD1. CDR3 length: 19 amino acids. Germline V gene sequence: CDR1 SNHLY, CDR2 FYNNEI. CDR3 region: CDSSEGTVLGTEFSYEQYF. The DNA of the CDR3 is TGTGACAGCAGTGAAGGGACAGTCTTGGGGACGGAGTTTTCCTACGAGCAGTACTTC.

The chain couples TRBV28 to TRBJ2-7, with unresolved D. CDR3 length equals 17 residues. The V end lost 8 bases, the J end lost 2 bases, and 25 bases lay between the germline ends. CDR1 MDHEN and CDR2 SYDVKM come from the germline V gene. The CDR3 sequence is CASGSTVISTPTYEQYF. CDR3 sequence (DNA): TGTGCCAGCGGGTCCACAGTAATCAGTACCCCAACCTACGAGCAGTACTTC.

This clonotype appeared a few times. The chain employs TRBV4-3 and TRBJ2-1; D gene unclear. Germline V lookup: CDR1 LGHNA, CDR2 YSLEER. This CDR3 is built from 13 residues. The V end lost 1 base, the J end lost 5 bases, and 6 bases lay between the germline ends. The CDR3 bases are TGCGCCAGCAGCCAAGCACAAGACAATGAGCAGTTCTTC. Translated: CASSQAQDNEQFF.

The chain is built from TRBV2 and TRBJ2-3, with D possibly being TRBD2 (6 bases). The germline CDR1 and CDR2 sequences are SNHLY and FYNNEI. This CDR3 region has 13 residues. V was cut by 6 bases and J by 0 bases, with 7 bases left in between. As DNA, the CDR3 is TGTGCCAGCAGCGGAGGGAGCACAGATACGCAGTATTTT. Residues: CASSGGSTDTQYF.